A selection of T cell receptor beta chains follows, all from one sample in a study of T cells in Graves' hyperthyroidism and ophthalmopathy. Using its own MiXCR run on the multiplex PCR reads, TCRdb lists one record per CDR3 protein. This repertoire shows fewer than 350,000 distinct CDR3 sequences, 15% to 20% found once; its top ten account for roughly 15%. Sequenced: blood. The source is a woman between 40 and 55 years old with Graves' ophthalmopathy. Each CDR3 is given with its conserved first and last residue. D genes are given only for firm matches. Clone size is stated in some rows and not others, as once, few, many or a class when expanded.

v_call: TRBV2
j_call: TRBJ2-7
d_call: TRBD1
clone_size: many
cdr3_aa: CASSETGGSYEQYF
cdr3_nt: TGTGCCAGCAGTGAGACAGGGGGCTCCTACGAGCAGTACTTC

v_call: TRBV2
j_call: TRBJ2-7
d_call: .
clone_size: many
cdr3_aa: CAGGAVGEQYF
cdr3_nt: TGTGCCGGAGGAGCCGTAGGCGAGCAGTACTTC

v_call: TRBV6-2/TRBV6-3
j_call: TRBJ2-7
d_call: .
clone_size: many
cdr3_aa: CASRSSDSYEQYF
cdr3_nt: TGTGCCAGCAGATCGTCCGACTCCTACGAGCAGTACTTC

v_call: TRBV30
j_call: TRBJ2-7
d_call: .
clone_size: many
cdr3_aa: CAAPKGGYEQYF
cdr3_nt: TGTGCCGCTCCTAAGGGGGGCTACGAGCAGTACTTC

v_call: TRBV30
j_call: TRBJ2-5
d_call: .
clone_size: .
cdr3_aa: CALREMAFQETQYF
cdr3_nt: TGTGCCCTTCGGGAAATGGCGTTCCAAGAGACCCAGTACTTC

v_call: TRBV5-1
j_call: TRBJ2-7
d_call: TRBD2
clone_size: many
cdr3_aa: CASSFRTSGSQSRDEQYF
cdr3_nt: TGCGCCAGCAGCTTCCGGACTAGCGGGAGCCAGAGCCGGGACGAGCAGTACTTC

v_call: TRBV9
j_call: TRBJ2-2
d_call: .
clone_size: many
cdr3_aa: CASSGRTGTTNTGELFF
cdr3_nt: TGTGCCAGCAGTGGACGAACCGGGACCACGAACACCGGGGAGCTGTTTTTT

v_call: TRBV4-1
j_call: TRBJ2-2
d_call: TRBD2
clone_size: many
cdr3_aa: CASSQFSGSNTGELFF
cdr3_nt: TGCGCCAGCAGCCAATTTAGCGGGAGTAACACCGGGGAGCTGTTTTTT

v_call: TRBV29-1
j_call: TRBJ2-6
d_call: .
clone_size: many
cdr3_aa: CSVAVMGGANVLTF
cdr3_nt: TGCAGCGTTGCCGTTATGGGTGGGGCCAACGTCCTGACTTTC

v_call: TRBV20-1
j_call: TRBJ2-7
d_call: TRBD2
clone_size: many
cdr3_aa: CSADQRTSYEQYF
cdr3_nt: TGCAGTGCTGATCAAAGGACTAGTTACGAGCAGTACTTC

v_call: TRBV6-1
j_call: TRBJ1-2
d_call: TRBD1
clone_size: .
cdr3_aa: CASNIGQGAGFYGYTF
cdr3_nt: TGTGCCAGCAATATCGGACAGGGGGCAGGTTTCTATGGCTACACCTTC

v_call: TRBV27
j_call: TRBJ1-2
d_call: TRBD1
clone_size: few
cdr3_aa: CASRRTGAYGYTF
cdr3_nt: TGTGCCAGCAGAAGGACAGGGGCGTATGGCTACACCTTC

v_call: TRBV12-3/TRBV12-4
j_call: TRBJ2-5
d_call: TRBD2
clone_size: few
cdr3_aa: CASRVLAGGRGTQYF
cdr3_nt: TGTGCCAGCAGAGTTCTAGCGGGAGGGAGGGGGACCCAGTACTTC

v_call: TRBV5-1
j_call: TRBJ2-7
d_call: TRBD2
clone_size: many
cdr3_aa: CASSYGTSGRAGEQYF
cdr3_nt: TGCGCCAGCAGCTATGGGACTAGCGGGAGGGCCGGCGAGCAGTACTTC